The 24 T cell receptor beta chains given below trace back to one sample, sequenced in a study of shared clonotypes between healthy human individuals. Only in-frame clones appear in the TCRdb table, and some are missing; sequencing was by immunoSEQ multiplex PCR. The sample shows 2 million to 3 million clones, just over 90% of them seen only once. Input material: naive CD4+ T cells sorted from blood. This sample's subset: CD45RA+ positively selected. The origin of the receptors is a man aged 18 to 30 in good health.

The J gene is TRBJ1-5, the V gene TRBV2; possible D gene TRBD1, 6 bases. This CDR3 has 15 residues. Trimming left V 5 bases short and J 0 bases short, with 11 bases between. The V gene's germline CDR1 is SNHLY and CDR2 FYNNEI. CDR3 protein: CASSLDRTSNQPQHF. CDR3 DNA: TGTGCCAGCAGTCTCGACAGGACTAGCAATCAGCCCCAGCATTTT.

The J gene is TRBJ1-4, the V gene TRBV10-1; D is uncertain. This CDR3 comprises 14 residues. The germline V gene encodes CDR1 WNHNN and CDR2 SYGVQD (reference sequence). Trimming left V 4 bases short and J 2 bases short, with 8 bases between. CDR3 in DNA: TGCGCCAGCAGTGCGGGCGGCACTAATGAAAAACTGTTTTTT. Translation: CASSAGGTNEKLFF.

With respect to this clone: The junction differs from germline at one of its ends, possibly a read error. The CDR3 spells CASSHIQETQYF. CDR3 nucleotide sequence: TGTGCTAGCAGCCATATCCAGGAGACCCAGTACTTC. V is TRBV7-7 and J is TRBJ2-5, with D hard to call. Germline CDR1 reads SSHAT; CDR2 reads FNYEAQ (reference sequence). There are 12 residues in the CDR3.

V and J are TRBV5-5 and TRBJ1-5; D is perhaps TRBD1 (6 bases). V gave up 4 bases and J gave up 2 bases, with 16 bases separating them. The CDR3 sequence is 16 residues long. The germline V gene encodes CDR1 SGHKS and CDR2 YYEKEE (reference sequence). The CDR3, as DNA: TGTGCCAGCAGCGCCCAACAGGGTGGGCGCAATCAGCCCCAGCATTTT. Translated: CASSAQQGGRNQPQHF. Combining the CDR3 with reference TRBV5-5 and TRBJ1-5 gives the whole variable domain DAGVTQSPTHLIKTRGQQVTLRCSPISGHKSVSWYQQVLGQGPQFIFQYYEKEERGRGNFPDRFSARQFPNYSSELNVNALLLGDSALYLCASSAQQGGRNQPQHFGDGTRLSIL.

The chain employs TRBV19 and TRBJ2-7, with 9 bases identical to TRBD1. The CDR3 extends over 15 amino acids. Germline V gives CDR1 LNHDA, CDR2 SQIVND (reference sequence). The V and J ends lost 5 bases and 0 bases, in that order; junction bases with no gene match: 5. The DNA of the CDR3 is TGTGCCAGTAGTTGGGCGGGACAGGGCTCCTACGAGCAGTACTTC. Protein sequence: CASSWAGQGSYEQYF. The full variable domain, in which reference TRBV19 and TRBJ2-7 provide the parts outside the CDR3, is DGGITQSPKYLFRKEGQNVTLSCEQNLNHDAMYWYRQDPGQGLRLIYYSQIVNDFQKGDIAEGYSVSREKKESFPLTVTSAQKNPTAFYLCASSWAGQGSYEQYFGPGTRLTVT.

This chain uses TRBV10-3 with TRBJ2-5; 8 bases fit TRBD1. Trimming cost V 10 bases and J 4 bases; bases outside gene matches: 2. This CDR3 is built from 11 residues. Germline loops: CDR1 ENHRY, CDR2 SYGVKD. The CDR3 loop is CATQGAETQYF. In DNA form, the CDR3 reads TGTGCCACCCAGGGGGCAGAGACCCAGTACTTC.

This clone was seen once. The chain uses TRBV29-1 and TRBJ2-5, with D perhaps given as TRBD1 or TRBD2 (5 bases each). Germline CDR1 and CDR2: SQVTM and ANQGSEA. Trimming stripped 1 base from V and 4 bases from J, with 16 bases between. This CDR3 comprises 15 residues. DNA for the CDR3: TGCAGCGTTGAAGCCGGGGCGAGTAGACGAGAGACCCAGTACTTC. It codes for CSVEAGASRRETQYF.

The V and J genes are TRBV18 and TRBJ2-5; 8 bases agree with TRBD1. The CDR3 extends over 15 amino acids. J lost 4 bases, V lost 0 bases, and 4 bases had no gene match. Germline loops: CDR1 KGHSH, CDR2 LQKENI. The CDR3 is CASSPPQGARETQYF. CDR3 nucleotide sequence: TGTGCCAGCTCACCACCTCAGGGGGCTCGAGAGACCCAGTACTTC. The full variable domain, in which reference TRBV18 and TRBJ2-5 provide the parts outside the CDR3, is NAGVMQNPRHLVRRRGQEARLRCSPMKGHSHVYWYRQLPEEGLKFMVYLQKENIIDESGMPKERFSAEFPKEGPSILRIQQVVRGDSAAYFCASSPPQGARETQYFGPGTRLLVL.

This rearrangement joins TRBV15 to TRBJ1-5, with D uncertain. Between the trimmed V and J ends, which lost 5 bases and 6 bases, there was a span of 17 bases. CDR1 and CDR2 (germline): LNHNV, YYDKDF (reference sequence). The CDR3 is made up of 15 amino acids. The chain's CDR3 is CATSPWKGGPQPQHF. In nucleotides, the CDR3 is TGTGCCACCAGCCCTTGGAAGGGTGGACCTCAGCCCCAGCATTTT.

V usage is TRBV6-6 and J usage is TRBJ1-2; D call uncertain. CDR1 MNHNY and CDR2 SVGAGI come from the germline V gene (reference sequence). The V and J ends lost 5 bases and 4 bases respectively, with 14 bases between them. The length of the CDR3 is 14 residues. The CDR3 sequence: CASSGIEAPYGYTF. CDR3 DNA sequence: TGTGCCAGCAGTGGGATTGAAGCTCCCTATGGCTACACCTTC.

This clone came up a few times. V is TRBV7-9 and J is TRBJ1-2; TRBD1 matches 9 bases. Germline trimming cut 1 base from V and 5 bases from J; bases unmatched to any gene: 5. Germline CDR1 reads SEHNR; CDR2 reads FQNEAQ (reference sequence). The CDR3 totals 15 residues. CDR3 residues: CASSLGTGGTYGYTF. CDR3 bases: TGTGCCAGCAGCTTAGGAACAGGGGGCACATATGGCTACACCTTC.

The chain is built from TRBV28 and TRBJ1-2; D might be TRBD1 (5 bases). V was pared by 8 bases and J by 5 bases, with 21 bases between. From germline, CDR1 is MDHEN and CDR2 SYDVKM. The CDR3 covers 15 residues. The CDR3 bases are TGTGCCAGCCTCTCGGCTGACAGACCTTTGTATGGCTACACCTTC. This translates into CASLSADRPLYGYTF.

V usage is TRBV19 and J usage is TRBJ2-3, with 7 bases that match TRBD1. The CDR3 spans 14 residues. With 7 bases clipped from V and 4 bases from J, the junction kept 8 bases outside the gene matches. CDR1 and CDR2 from the germline V gene are LNHDA and SQIVND (reference sequence). CDR3 sequence: CASTPTGSADTQYF. The DNA for the CDR3 is TGTGCCAGTACCCCGACAGGGTCAGCAGATACGCAGTATTTT.

V gene TRBV5-4 combines with J gene TRBJ2-7, with 7 positions matching TRBD2. Germline V CDR1 and CDR2: SGHNT, YYREEE (reference sequence). V shed 4 bases, J shed 4 bases, and the junction held 11 bases outside the gene matches. The CDR3 is 15 residues long. The CDR3 reads CASSHSGGRGYEQYF. Here the CDR3 DNA reads TGTGCCAGCAGCCACTCCGGCGGGAGAGGATACGAGCAGTACTTC.

The chain employs TRBV28 and TRBJ2-1; a possible D gene is TRBD2 (5 bases). CDR1 is MDHEN, CDR2 SYDVKM, per germline. The CDR3 is 16 residues long. Trimming took 6 bases from V and 3 from J, leaving 18 bases between them. The CDR3 sequence is CASRPPGFWFYNEQFF. The CDR3 DNA follows: TGTGCCAGCAGACCCCCGGGGTTCTGGTTCTACAATGAGCAGTTCTTC.

About this clone: This CDR3 is also generated by other DNA sequences in the sample. The chain links TRBV18 to TRBJ1-1; TRBD1 might be the D (6 bases). This CDR3 is 15 amino acids long. Germline assignment: CDR1 KGHSH and CDR2 LQKENI. V lost 3 bases, J lost 0 bases, and 11 bases lay in between. The CDR3 is CASSPGGQLNTEAFF. DNA of the CDR3: TGTGCCAGCTCACCGGGAGGACAGTTGAACACTGAAGCTTTCTTT.

V usage is TRBV7-9 and J usage is TRBJ1-3, with 7 bases aligning to TRBD1. The V gene's germline CDR1 is SEHNR and CDR2 FQNEAQ (reference sequence). V shed 5 bases, J shed 0 bases, and the junction held 7 bases outside the gene matches. The CDR3 spans 16 residues. In DNA form, the CDR3 reads TGTGCCAGCAGCCAGACAGGGTACGGCTCTGGAAACACCATATATTTT. Translated: CASSQTGYGSGNTIYF. Full variable domain (remainder filled in from reference TRBV7-9 and TRBJ1-3): DTGVSQNPRHKITKRGQNVTFRCDPISEHNRLYWYRQTLGQGPEFLTYFQNEAQLEKSRLLSDRFSAERPKGSFSTLEIQRTEQGDSAMYLCASSQTGYGSGNTIYFGEGSWLTVV.

The chain joins TRBV5-1 to TRBJ2-1; 7 nucleotides agree with TRBD1. The CDR3 totals 16 residues. The germline gives CDR1 SGHRS, CDR2 YFSETQ. Unmatched junction bases numbered 5, after V lost 2 bases and J lost 0 bases. CDR3 protein: CASSFLQGSSYNEQFF. DNA of the CDR3: TGCGCCAGCAGCTTCCTACAGGGGAGCTCCTACAATGAGCAGTTCTTC. Drawing the rest from reference TRBV5-1 and TRBJ2-1, the complete variable domain is KAGVTQTPRYLIKTRGQQVTLSCSPISGHRSVSWYQQTPGQGLQFLFEYFSETQRNKGNFPGRFSGRQFSNSRSEMNVSTLELGDSALYLCASSFLQGSSYNEQFFGPGTRLTVL.

The gene calls are TRBV4-3 and TRBJ1-5, with TRBD1 matching 9 bases. This CDR3 region has 16 residues. Per germline, CDR1 LGHNA and CDR2 YSLEER. V dropped 0 bases and J dropped 5; count of bases not matched to a gene: 5. The CDR3 DNA sequence: TGCGCCAGCAGCCAAGATCAGGGACAGGGTCATCAGCCCCAGCATTTT. As protein: CASSQDQGQGHQPQHF.

The gene calls are TRBV6-1 and TRBJ1-5, with D possibly TRBD1 on 6 matching bases. This CDR3 is 18 amino acids long. Trimming removed 2 bases at V and 0 bases at J, with 17 bases between. Germline values: CDR1 MNHNS, CDR2 SASEGT. CDR3 nucleotides: TGTGCCAGCAGTGAAAATATATGGGGGGCTCGTAGCAATCAGCCCCAGCATTTT. It encodes CASSENIWGARSNQPQHF.

A remark on this clone: Other nucleotide sequences from this sample produce the same CDR3. This chain joins TRBV18 and TRBJ2-5; no definite D call. The V and J ends lost 3 bases and 5 bases respectively, with 7 bases between them. The germline V gene encodes CDR1 KGHSH and CDR2 LQKENI. The CDR3 sequence is 12 residues long. In DNA, the CDR3 is TGTGCCAGCTCACCCAAGGGCGAGACCCAGTACTTC. Its protein product is CASSPKGETQYF.

This chain links TRBV2 with TRBJ2-2; weak D call: TRBD1 (5 bases). Trimming shortened V by 5 bases and J by 3 bases, and 7 bases separated the two germline ends. The CDR3 totals 13 residues. Germline V gene sequence: CDR1 SNHLY, CDR2 FYNNEI. The CDR3 region is CASSPGYTGELFF. In DNA, the CDR3 is TGTGCCAGCAGTCCAGGGTACACCGGGGAGCTGTTTTTT. The whole variable domain, filled in from reference TRBV2 and TRBJ2-2, reads EPEVTQTPSHQVTQMGQEVILRCVPISNHLYFYWYRQILGQKVEFLVSFYNNEISEKSEIFDDQFSVERPDGSNFTLKIRSTKLEDSAMYFCASSPGYTGELFFGEGSRLTVL.

The chain links TRBV27 to TRBJ2-7; 7 bases fit TRBD2. V trimming: 6 bases; J trimming: 2 bases; junction bases outside the gene matches: 4. The CDR3 length is 13 residues. Germline V gene lookup returns CDR1 MNHEY and CDR2 SMNVEV (reference sequence). The DNA of the CDR3 is TGTGCCAGCAGCTATCTAGCGGCCTACGAGCAGTACTTC. Amino acids: CASSYLAAYEQYF.

This sequence joins TRBV7-9 and TRBJ1-1; D ambiguous. V dropped 1 base and J dropped 10 bases, with 22 bases sitting between them. Germline V gene lookup returns CDR1 SEHNR and CDR2 FQNEAQ (reference sequence). This CDR3 comprises 16 residues. CDR3 DNA: TGTGCCAGCAGCTTAGGTCAAGTAGACGGGAGTGAGGGAGCTTTCTTT. Translated: CASSLGQVDGSEGAFF.